These 26 T cell receptor beta chains share one sample of origin, sequenced in a study of Ad26.COV2.S vaccination and SARS-CoV-2 variants. Treatment denoted: 15 to 20 received Ad26.COV2.S at low or high dose, single or two shots; several received placebo; per-sample allocation not given. Day 63 after the first injection of vaccine or placebo was the sampling time. The repertoire was sequenced with immunoSEQ multiplex PCR; TCRdb's copy has only in-frame clones and lacks some. The data show roughly 350,000 clones, with 86% seen just once and roughly 10% held by the top ten. Sequences were derived from peripheral blood, sampled in a trial of Ad26.COV2.S vaccine versus placebo. These receptors all stem from a person between 18 and 60 years old who received the Ad26.COV2.S COVID-19 vaccine or a placebo.

V gene TRBV5-1 combines with J gene TRBJ1-1; D gene ambiguous. The CDR3 totals 14 residues. Trimming pared 4 bases from V and 1 base from J, leaving 11 bases between. Looked up from germline, CDR1 is SGHRS and CDR2 is YFSETQ. The CDR3, as DNA: TGCGCCAGCAGCCCTAATCCAGAGAACACTGAAGCTTTCTTT. It encodes CASSPNPENTEAFF.

This chain joins TRBV18 and TRBJ1-1; 9 bases line up with TRBD1. Per germline, CDR1 KGHSH and CDR2 LQKENI. The CDR3 spans 16 residues. V was pared by 0 bases and J by 6 bases, with 8 bases of the junction left unmatched. This chain's CDR3 is CASSPPTGGFGSEAFF. As DNA, the CDR3 is TGTGCCAGCTCACCACCTACAGGGGGCTTTGGTTCTGAAGCTTTCTTT.

The chain carries TRBV28 and TRBJ1-5; unclear D gene. Germline CDR1 and CDR2: MDHEN and SYDVKM. V lost 5 bases and J 2 bases, leaving 13 bases between the germline ends. This CDR3 has 15 residues. This CDR3 is CASSIPTWGNQPQHF. The CDR3, as DNA: TGTGCCAGCAGTATCCCGACCTGGGGCAATCAGCCCCAGCATTTT. Full variable domain (outside the CDR3, taken from reference TRBV28 and TRBJ1-5): DVKVTQSSRYLVKRTGEKVFLECVQDMDHENMFWYRQDPGLGLRLIYFSYDVKMKEKGDIPEGYSVSREKKERFSLILESASTNQTSMYLCASSIPTWGNQPQHFGDGTRLSIL.

This clone appeared a single time. The chain is built from TRBV10-3 and TRBJ1-2; D unclear. Trimming removed 0 bases at V and 4 bases at J, with 12 bases between. The CDR3 spans 15 residues. Germline V gene lookup returns CDR1 ENHRY and CDR2 SYGVKD. As DNA, the CDR3 is TGTGCCATCAGTGAGTCCATTACCGGGAGCTATGGCTACACCTTC. Residues: CAISESITGSYGYTF.

This clone was counted once. The chain employs TRBV7-2 and TRBJ2-2; TRBD1 matches 8 bases. The CDR3 consists of 14 residues. CDR1 SGHTA and CDR2 FQGNSA come from the germline V gene. V lost 5 bases and J lost 9; bases outside the gene matches: 8. The CDR3 DNA sequence: TGTGCCAGCAGCCTGGGGACAGGAGCTCGGGAGCTGTTTTTT. Its translation: CASSLGTGARELFF.

This rearrangement joins TRBV5-1 to TRBJ1-1, with D unclear. V lost 2 bases to trimming and J lost 5 bases, with 13 bases between them. The CDR3 covers 14 residues. Germline V gives CDR1 SGHRS, CDR2 YFSETQ. The CDR3 DNA is TGCGCCAGCAGCTTTCTTCCGGTGGGTACTGAAGCTTTCTTT. Protein product: CASSFLPVGTEAFF.

This sequence joins TRBV19 and TRBJ2-1; 9 positions match TRBD2. Unmatched junction bases numbered 11, after V lost 6 bases and J lost 8 bases. Germline loops: CDR1 LNHDA, CDR2 SQIVND (reference sequence). The CDR3 sequence is 15 residues long. In nucleotides, the CDR3 is TGTGCCAGTAGGCGGCGGGAGGGCCTCCGAGATGAGCAGTTCTTC. Translating gives CASRRREGLRDEQFF.

The V and J genes are TRBV6-5 and TRBJ1-4; no clear D gene. Germline CDR1 and CDR2: MNHEY and SVGAGI. This CDR3 contains 15 residues. The V and J ends lost 6 bases and 0 bases respectively, with 11 bases between them. The CDR3 nucleotides are TGTGCCAGCAGCCCCCAGGAGGCAACTAATGAAAAACTGTTTTTT. It encodes CASSPQEATNEKLFF.

The chain joins TRBV4-3 to TRBJ1-6; possibly TRBD1 for D (5 bases). This CDR3 contains 16 residues. CDR1 LGHNA and CDR2 YSLEER come from the germline V gene. The V end was cut by 1 base, the J end by 4 bases, with 11 bases between. Written as DNA, the CDR3 is TGCGCCAGCAGCCAAGCTTGGGGGAATTATAATTCACCCCTCCACTTT. Its translation: CASSQAWGNYNSPLHF.

The V gene is TRBV7-9, the J gene TRBJ2-5; D gene uncertain. Germline values: CDR1 SEHNR, CDR2 FQNEAQ (reference sequence). The CDR3 is made up of 12 amino acids. The V and J ends lost 2 bases and 5 bases respectively, with 6 bases between them. The CDR3 DNA is TGTGCCAGCAGCTTATTTGGGGAGACCCAGTACTTC. Translating it yields CASSLFGETQYF.

The chain recombines TRBV7-8 with TRBJ2-7; perhaps TRBD2 as D (6 bases). The V end lost 1 base, the J end lost 2 bases, and 15 bases lay between the germline ends. Per the germline V gene, CDR1 is SGHVS and CDR2 is FQNEAQ. The CDR3 is 16 residues long. This chain's CDR3 is CASSLGPGTETYEQYF. The DNA for the CDR3 is TGTGCCAGCAGCTTAGGACCCGGGACTGAGACCTACGAGCAGTACTTC.

The CDR3 nucleotides are TGTGCCAGTAGTAAGGATCAGGGGGCTATAGACGAGCAGTACTTC. It specifies CASSKDQGAIDEQYF. The rearrangement links TRBV19 to TRBJ2-7; the match to TRBD1 covers 8 bases. Germline trimming cut 4 bases from V and 5 bases from J; bases unmatched to any gene: 10. The CDR3 is 15 amino acids. The germline V gene encodes CDR1 LNHDA and CDR2 SQIVND (reference sequence).

The chain recombines TRBV28 with TRBJ2-3; D is perhaps TRBD2 (5 bases). Trimming took off 5 bases at V and 5 bases at J, with 8 bases between the two ends. Germline V lookup: CDR1 MDHEN, CDR2 SYDVKM. The CDR3 has 12 residues. CDR3 sequence (DNA): TGTGCCAGCAGTATCGGGAAAGATACGCAGTATTTT. This translates into CASSIGKDTQYF.

Details on this clone: Other DNA sequences from this sample encode an identical CDR3 as well. The genes are TRBV6-5 and TRBJ1-5; unclear D gene. This CDR3 region has 12 residues. The germline V gene encodes CDR1 MNHEY and CDR2 SVGAGI. V lost 4 bases, J lost 7 bases, and 8 bases lay in between. The CDR3: CASSSPGQPQHF. The CDR3 region has the DNA TGTGCCAGCAGTTCTCCTGGGCAGCCCCAGCATTTT.

The V and J genes are TRBV12-3 or TRBV12-4 and TRBJ2-7, with D unresolved. V was cut by 3 bases and J by 6 bases, with 9 bases left in between. This CDR3 region has 12 residues. This CDR3 reads CASSFGSSEQYF. CDR3 sequence (DNA): TGTGCCAGCAGTTTCGGTAGCAGCGAGCAGTACTTC.

This chain connects TRBV5-4 to TRBJ2-5; TRBD2 matches 13 bases. The CDR3 covers 16 residues. Germline-derived CDR1 and CDR2 are SGHNT and YYREEE (reference sequence). The V and J ends lost 3 bases and 5 bases, in that order; junction bases with no gene match: 7. CDR3 in amino acids: CASSSGLAGAYETQYF. The DNA of the CDR3 is TGTGCCAGCAGCTCTGGACTAGCGGGGGCTTATGAGACCCAGTACTTC.

V usage is TRBV9 and J usage is TRBJ2-3; 10 nucleotides align to TRBD1. From germline, CDR1 is SGDLS and CDR2 YYNGEE. The CDR3 length is 15 residues. With 4 bases clipped from V and 3 bases from J, the junction kept 5 bases outside the gene matches. This chain's CDR3 is CASSSGTGVTDTQYF. In nucleotides, the CDR3 is TGTGCCAGCAGCTCAGGGACAGGGGTGACAGATACGCAGTATTTT.

This CDR3 is CASSDARDGAYEQYF. CDR3 nucleotide sequence: TGTGCCAGCAGCGATGCTAGGGACGGAGCCTACGAGCAGTACTTC. The genes are TRBV5-4 and TRBJ2-7; D may be TRBD1 or TRBD2 (5 bases each). The CDR3 is 15 amino acids. Germline-derived CDR1 and CDR2 are SGHNT and YYREEE (reference sequence). The V end was cut by 4 bases, the J end by 2 bases, with 16 bases between.

The genes are TRBV6-6 and TRBJ1-4; D ambiguous. The CDR3 extends over 16 amino acids. Trimming left V 0 bases short and J 8 bases short, with 16 bases between. Germline V gene data show CDR1 as MNHNY and CDR2 as SVGAGI (reference sequence). CDR3 nucleotides: TGTGCCAGCAGTTACTCTAGGGTCCGGTCTCTAGAAAAACTGTTTTTT. It is translated as CASSYSRVRSLEKLFF.

In nucleotides, the CDR3 is TGCGCCAGCAGCGACTCCCTAACCGGGGCGCTTGGAAACACCATATATTTT. Translated: CASSDSLTGALGNTIYF. The V and J genes are TRBV4-1 and TRBJ1-3; a possible D gene is TRBD1 (5 bases). The length of the CDR3 is 17 residues. The V end lost 5 bases, the J end lost 3 bases, and 20 bases lay between the germline ends. Per the germline V gene, CDR1 is MGHRA and CDR2 is YSYEKL.

The chain uses TRBV28 and TRBJ1-6; the match to TRBD1 covers 7 bases. Germline CDR1 is MDHEN and CDR2 is SYDVKM. This CDR3 has 14 residues. J gave up 8 bases and V 5 bases, and 6 bases lay outside the gene matches. CDR3 nucleotide sequence: TGTGCCAGCAGTCTAGGGACAGTATATTCACCCCTCCACTTT. It codes for CASSLGTVYSPLHF.

The genes are TRBV27 and TRBJ2-2, with a weak D call TRBD2 (6 bases). The CDR3 spans 13 residues. Germline V CDR1 and CDR2: MNHEY, SMNVEV (reference sequence). V lost 2 bases, J lost 5 bases, and 6 bases lay in between. CDR3 coding DNA: TGTGCCAGCAGTTTAGCGGGGACCGGGGAGCTGTTTTTT. Translation gives CASSLAGTGELFF.

The V gene is TRBV14, the J gene TRBJ2-5; no reliable D call. Germline V gives CDR1 SGHDN, CDR2 FVKESK. V dropped 4 bases and J dropped 1 base, with 7 bases sitting between them. The CDR3 totals 13 residues. CDR3 sequence reads: CASSLRIQETQYF. Written as DNA, the CDR3 is TGTGCCAGCAGCCTGAGAATCCAAGAGACCCAGTACTTC.

This chain links TRBV19 with TRBJ2-3; the match to TRBD1 covers 9 bases. The V gene end was trimmed by 6 bases and the J gene end by 6 bases; junction bases not matched to a gene: 7. The CDR3 has 14 residues. The germline V gene encodes CDR1 LNHDA and CDR2 SQIVND (reference sequence). The CDR3 region is CASSGTGSWDTQYF. CDR3 bases: TGTGCCAGTAGCGGGACAGGGAGCTGGGATACGCAGTATTTT. Full variable domain (rest looked up from reference TRBV19 and TRBJ2-3): DGGITQSPKYLFRKEGQNVTLSCEQNLNHDAMYWYRQDPGQGLRLIYYSQIVNDFQKGDIAEGYSVSREKKESFPLTVTSAQKNPTAFYLCASSGTGSWDTQYFGPGTRLTVL.

The chain is built from TRBV4-1 and TRBJ1-4, with 8 nucleotides matching TRBD1. The CDR3 has 17 amino acids. CDR1 MGHRA and CDR2 YSYEKL come from the germline V gene. J gave up 3 bases and V 0 bases, and 6 bases lay outside the gene matches. The CDR3 sequence is CASSQEPGGLSNEKLFF. DNA for the CDR3: TGCGCCAGCAGCCAAGAACCAGGGGGCTTGTCTAATGAAAAACTGTTTTTT.

The CDR3 reads CASSSSLGYNEQFF. The CDR3 nucleotides are TGTGCCAGCAGTTCAAGCCTGGGGTACAATGAGCAGTTCTTC. The chain has TRBV28 and TRBJ2-1; D uncertain. The germline V gene has CDR1 MDHEN and CDR2 SYDVKM. V was pared by 4 bases and J by 4 bases, with 11 bases between. The CDR3 has 14 amino acids.